Below are 31 T cell receptor beta chains sequenced from a single sample in a study of Ad26.COV2.S vaccination and SARS-CoV-2 variants. Treatment described: around 19 received Ad26.COV2.S at low or high dose, single or two shots; roughly five received placebo; per-sample allocation not given. After the first vaccine or placebo injection, samples were drawn on day 63. TCRdb's copy holds only in-frame clones and misses some; the assay was immunoSEQ multiplex PCR. This sample has a few hundred thousand clones, with approximately 87% found just once. Source: peripheral blood, taken in a trial of Ad26.COV2.S vaccine versus placebo. The receptor source for this set is a person aged 18-65 years who received the Ad26.COV2.S COVID-19 vaccine or a placebo.

The chain combines TRBV3-1 (or the pseudogene TRBV3-2) with TRBJ2-1; 11 bases agree with TRBD2. The CDR3 is 17 residues long. Unmatched junction bases numbered 13, after V lost 4 bases and J lost 8 bases. Germline V gene sequence: CDR1 LGHDT, CDR2 YNNKEL (reference sequence). The CDR3 spells CASSLGYSGGALDEQFF. CDR3 coding DNA: TGTGCCAGCAGCCTAGGGTATAGCGGGGGGGCCCTGGATGAGCAGTTCTTC.

The rearrangement uses TRBV19 and TRBJ2-5; 12 bases agree with TRBD2. This CDR3 comprises 13 residues. The germline CDR1 and CDR2 sequences are LNHDA and SQIVND (reference sequence). With 10 bases clipped from V and 3 bases from J, the junction kept 3 bases outside the gene matches. The chain's CDR3 is CATRTSGEETQYF. The DNA of the CDR3 is TGTGCCACTAGGACTAGCGGGGAAGAGACCCAGTACTTC.

This chain links TRBV30 with TRBJ2-1; 9 bases agree with TRBD2. This CDR3 has 14 residues. The V and J ends lost 5 bases and 2 bases, in that order; junction bases with no gene match: 4. Germline CDR1 reads GTSNPN; CDR2 reads SVGIG (reference sequence). CDR3 sequence reads: CAWAGTSPYNEQFF. The CDR3 DNA sequence: TGTGCCTGGGCCGGGACTAGCCCCTACAATGAGCAGTTCTTC.

The V gene is TRBV5-6, the J gene TRBJ1-2; 7 positions agree with TRBD1. V lost 3 bases and J lost 8; bases outside the gene matches: 7. Germline loops: CDR1 SGHDT, CDR2 YYEEEE. The CDR3 is 13 amino acids. The CDR3 is CASSWAVGQGYTF. CDR3 DNA sequence: TGTGCCAGCAGCTGGGCGGTGGGACAGGGCTACACCTTC. Using reference TRBV5-6 and TRBJ1-2 for the parts outside the CDR3, the full variable domain is DAGVTQSPTHLIKTRGQQVTLRCSPKSGHDTVSWYQQALGQGPQFIFQYYEEEERQRGNFPDRFSGHQFPNYSSELNVNALLLGDSALYLCASSWAVGQGYTFGSGTRLTVV.

The rearrangement joins TRBV5-5 to TRBJ2-5, with 7 bases lining up with TRBD1. V was pared by 4 bases and J by 1 base, with 4 bases of the junction left unmatched. Germline CDR1 is SGHKS and CDR2 is YYEKEE (reference sequence). The CDR3 is 14 amino acids. CDR3 residues: CASSGTDFQETQYF. CDR3 DNA: TGTGCCAGCAGCGGGACAGATTTCCAAGAGACCCAGTACTTC.

The genes are TRBV4-3 and TRBJ2-2, with TRBD2 matching 12 bases. Germline V gives CDR1 LGHNA, CDR2 YSLEER. The CDR3 has 17 residues. V dropped 0 bases and J dropped 6; count of bases not matched to a gene: 5. Written as DNA, the CDR3 is TGCGCCAGCAGCCAAGATCAGCTAGCGGGGGGGGCCGGGGAGCTGTTTTTT. This encodes CASSQDQLAGGAGELFF.

The V call is TRBV7-3, the J call TRBJ1-2, with 9 positions matching TRBD1. Germline V gene lookup returns CDR1 SGHTA and CDR2 FQGTGA. V shed 6 bases and J 4 bases; nucleotides not matched to a gene: 6. The CDR3 totals 14 residues. This chain's CDR3 is CASSLGQGVYGYTF. CDR3 DNA sequence: TGTGCCAGCAGTTTGGGACAGGGCGTCTATGGCTACACCTTC.

This rearrangement joins TRBV6-5 to TRBJ2-2; the D is unclear. V was trimmed by 1 base and J by 7 bases, leaving 7 bases between them. The CDR3 runs 13 residues. From germline, CDR1 is MNHEY and CDR2 SVGAGI. Written as DNA, the CDR3 is TGTGCCAGCAGTTACTTGCCCAGCGGGGAGCTGTTTTTT. This codes for CASSYLPSGELFF.

The rearrangement links TRBV5-1 to TRBJ2-3, with 9 nucleotides matching TRBD2. CDR1 and CDR2 from the germline V gene are SGHRS and YFSETQ. The CDR3 runs 18 residues. V was pared by 4 bases and J by 2 bases, with 14 bases of the junction left unmatched. The CDR3 sequence is CASSPNVGLALDTDTQYF. CDR3 coding DNA: TGCGCCAGCAGCCCAAACGTCGGACTAGCGTTAGACACAGATACGCAGTATTTT. Variable domain in full (rest from reference TRBV5-1 and TRBJ2-3): KAGVTQTPRYLIKTRGQQVTLSCSPISGHRSVSWYQQTPGQGLQFLFEYFSETQRNKGNFPGRFSGRQFSNSRSEMNVSTLELGDSALYLCASSPNVGLALDTDTQYFGPGTRLTVL.

The chain joins TRBV30 to TRBJ2-2, with 10 bases matching TRBD2. With 7 bases clipped from V and 6 bases from J, the junction kept 8 bases outside the gene matches. This CDR3 has 14 residues. Germline V lookup: CDR1 GTSNPN, CDR2 SVGIG (reference sequence). CDR3 region: CASLGTSVSGELFF. The DNA of the CDR3 is TGTGCCTCACTTGGGACTAGCGTATCCGGGGAGCTGTTTTTT.

This clone was observed a single time. The chain joins TRBV7-2 to TRBJ2-7; tentative D call: TRBD2 (6 bases). V was trimmed by 3 bases and J by 2 bases, leaving 14 bases between them. The V gene's germline CDR1 is SGHTA and CDR2 FQGNSA. The CDR3 runs to 15 residues. CDR3 sequence reads: CASSLEGLGAYEQYF. The CDR3, as DNA: TGTGCCAGCAGCTTGGAGGGCCTGGGGGCCTACGAGCAGTACTTC.

This chain uses TRBV5-6 with TRBJ1-1; a possible D gene is TRBD1 (5 bases). The CDR3 sequence is 16 residues long. Germline V gene sequence: CDR1 SGHDT, CDR2 YYEEEE. V was cut by 2 bases and J by 4 bases, with 18 bases left in between. This CDR3 reads CASSLGTGPSGTEAFF. In nucleotides, the CDR3 is TGTGCCAGCAGCTTAGGTACAGGCCCTTCGGGCACTGAAGCTTTCTTT.

This clone was recorded at least ten times. This chain joins TRBV6-5 and TRBJ2-2; weak D call: TRBD2 (5 bases). Germline lookup yields CDR1 MNHEY and CDR2 SVGAGI. The CDR3 runs 16 residues. Trimming cost V 2 bases and J 6 bases, with 16 bases left between them. CDR3 nucleotide sequence: TGTGCCAGCAGTTACCTCCGGGGATCGGGCCCCGGGGAGCTGTTTTTT. This encodes CASSYLRGSGPGELFF.

There are a few counts of this clone. The chain is built from TRBV28 and TRBJ2-7; 8 bases line up with TRBD2. From germline, CDR1 is MDHEN and CDR2 SYDVKM. The CDR3 loop spans 16 amino acids. Trimming removed 7 bases from V and 3 bases from J; junction bases left unmatched: 14. The CDR3 region is CASTSPGGGPLYEQYF. Here the CDR3 DNA reads TGTGCCAGCACTTCACCCGGGGGGGGCCCCCTCTACGAGCAGTACTTC.

The V call is TRBV5-1, the J call TRBJ2-6; D call uncertain. Between the trimmed V and J ends, which lost 6 bases and 4 bases, there was a span of 11 bases. The CDR3 length is 14 residues. Germline loops: CDR1 SGHRS, CDR2 YFSETQ. The CDR3 nucleotides are TGCGCCAGCAACGAGGTGGCCGGGGCCAACGTCCTGACTTTC. This gives the protein CASNEVAGANVLTF.

The CDR3 here is CASSPYRQGSEQYF. DNA for the CDR3: TGCGCCAGCAGCCCTTACAGACAGGGGTCCGAGCAGTACTTC. V gene TRBV5-1 combines with J gene TRBJ2-7; 8 positions agree with TRBD1. Germline lookup yields CDR1 SGHRS and CDR2 YFSETQ. This CDR3 region has 14 residues. The V segment lost 4 bases and the J segment 6 bases; nucleotides outside the gene matches: 9.

The V and J genes are TRBV6-5 and TRBJ1-4; TRBD1 matches 7 bases. V was clipped by 6 bases and J by 7 bases; unmatched bases: 8. This CDR3 region has 14 residues. The germline V gene has CDR1 MNHEY and CDR2 SVGAGI. The chain's CDR3 is CASRGQSLSEKLFF. Written as DNA, the CDR3 is TGTGCCAGCAGGGGACAGAGCCTTTCTGAAAAACTGTTTTTT.

This clone was detected a few times. This chain joins TRBV7-6 and TRBJ2-2, with D uncertain. Germline V lookup: CDR1 SGHVS, CDR2 FNYEAQ. The CDR3 loop spans 13 amino acids. The V and J ends lost 1 base and 6 bases respectively, with 6 bases between them. This chain's CDR3 is CASSLVAAGELFF. CDR3 bases: TGTGCCAGCAGCTTAGTAGCAGCCGGGGAGCTGTTTTTT.

The chain is built from TRBV7-9 and TRBJ2-3; no firm D call. CDR3 size: 14 residues. Trimming left V 2 bases short and J 3 bases short, with 9 bases between. CDR1 and CDR2 (germline): SEHNR, FQNEAQ (reference sequence). Here the CDR3 DNA reads TGTGCCAGCAGCTTAAGCGCCCTAACAGATACGCAGTATTTT. This gives the protein CASSLSALTDTQYF.

The rearrangement joins TRBV19 to TRBJ1-1; D ambiguous. Germline V gene lookup returns CDR1 LNHDA and CDR2 SQIVND (reference sequence). Trimming removed 7 bases at V and 1 base at J, with 10 bases between. CDR3 length: 13 amino acids. CDR3 protein: CASTGTSNTEAFF. The CDR3 nucleotides are TGTGCCAGTACCGGCACCTCGAACACTGAAGCTTTCTTT. Drawing the rest from reference TRBV19 and TRBJ1-1, the complete variable domain is DGGITQSPKYLFRKEGQNVTLSCEQNLNHDAMYWYRQDPGQGLRLIYYSQIVNDFQKGDIAEGYSVSREKKESFPLTVTSAQKNPTAFYLCASTGTSNTEAFFGQGTRLTVV.

The gene calls are TRBV7-2 and TRBJ2-1; no reliable D call. Per the germline V gene, CDR1 is SGHTA and CDR2 is FQGNSA. This CDR3 has 15 residues. V gave up 5 bases and J gave up 3 bases, with 14 bases separating them. CDR3 DNA sequence: TGTGCCAGCAGCAATAGGGCTAAGAACTACAATGAGCAGTTCTTC. This translates into CASSNRAKNYNEQFF.

The chain uses TRBV18 and TRBJ2-6; perhaps D is TRBD1 or TRBD2 (5 bases each). The germline V and J ends were trimmed by 2 bases and 5 bases, with 22 bases remaining between them. CDR1 and CDR2 (germline): KGHSH, LQKENI. The CDR3 is made up of 19 amino acids. Here the CDR3 reads CASSPSPIWGWERANVLTF. CDR3 sequence (DNA): TGTGCCAGCTCACCAAGCCCGATCTGGGGGTGGGAGAGGGCCAACGTCCTGACTTTC. Full variable domain (remainder filled in from reference TRBV18 and TRBJ2-6): NAGVMQNPRHLVRRRGQEARLRCSPMKGHSHVYWYRQLPEEGLKFMVYLQKENIIDESGMPKERFSAEFPKEGPSILRIQQVVRGDSAAYFCASSPSPIWGWERANVLTFGAGSRLTVL.

This clone was seen a handful of times. This chain joins TRBV10-1 and TRBJ1-1, with D perhaps TRBD1 (5 bases). CDR3 length: 15 residues. Trimming left V 7 bases short and J 0 bases short, with 15 bases between. Germline CDR1 and CDR2: WNHNN and SYGVQD (reference sequence). The CDR3 loop reads CASTPDPGMNTEAFF. CDR3 DNA sequence: TGCGCCAGCACCCCGGACCCAGGGATGAACACTGAAGCTTTCTTT.

This clone came up a few times. The chain recombines TRBV9 with TRBJ2-7; 7 bases line up with TRBD1. J lost 5 bases, V lost 0 bases, and 8 bases had no gene match. Germline CDR1 is SGDLS and CDR2 is YYNGEE. The CDR3 runs to 15 residues. The CDR3 DNA reads as TGTGCCAGCAGCGTAGCAGACAGGGCTATAAACGAGCAGTACTTC. This encodes CASSVADRAINEQYF.

V gene TRBV6-2 or TRBV6-3 combines with J gene TRBJ1-2; D uncertain. This CDR3 spans 12 amino acids. V lost 2 bases and J lost 3, with 4 bases in between. Germline CDR1 is MNHEY and CDR2 is SVGEGT. The CDR3 reads CASSYRDYGYTF. As DNA, the CDR3 is TGTGCCAGCAGTTACAGAGACTATGGCTACACCTTC.

The chain joins TRBV11-3 to TRBJ2-1; 15 bases match TRBD2. The junction had 5 bases not matched to a gene; V was cut back by 3 bases and J by 8 bases. This CDR3 contains 16 residues. CDR1 and CDR2 (germline): SGHNT, YENEEA. The CDR3 coding sequence is TGTGCCAGCAGCTTGGGGACTAGCGGGGGGTTGGATGAGCAGTTCTTC. Amino acid sequence: CASSLGTSGGLDEQFF.

The chain couples TRBV27 to TRBJ1-1, with D perhaps TRBD1 (5 bases). The CDR3 is 16 amino acids. CDR1 MNHEY and CDR2 SMNVEV come from the germline V gene (reference sequence). The ends were cut back, 5 bases at V and 1 base at J, with 17 bases in the middle. CDR3 sequence: CASSAGSRATNTEAFF. Written as DNA, the CDR3 is TGTGCCAGCAGTGCAGGGAGTAGGGCGACGAACACTGAAGCTTTCTTT.

This chain uses TRBV13 with TRBJ2-4, with D perhaps TRBD2 (7 bases). Germline-derived CDR1 and CDR2 are PRHDT and FYEKMQ (reference sequence). Trimming cost V 7 bases and J 4 bases, with 17 bases left between them. The CDR3 is made up of 15 amino acids. CDR3 amino acids: CASKVAGASKNIQYF. The DNA for the CDR3 is TGTGCCAGCAAAGTCGCGGGGGCCTCAAAAAACATTCAGTACTTC.

The V and J genes are TRBV3-1 (or the pseudogene TRBV3-2) and TRBJ2-3, with a weak D call TRBD1 (6 bases). There are 14 residues in the CDR3. CDR1 is LGHDT and CDR2 is YNNKEL in the germline V gene (reference sequence). Trimming pared 4 bases from V and 5 bases from J, leaving 13 bases between. The CDR3 DNA follows: TGTGCCAGCAGCCTCCCGGGACACCGAGATACGCAGTATTTT. Translated: CASSLPGHRDTQYF.

A single count supports this clone. The chain has TRBV18 and TRBJ1-2; 8 positions agree with TRBD1. The CDR3 is made up of 15 amino acids. Germline CDR1 and CDR2: KGHSH and LQKENI. Losses at the gene ends were 3 bases for V and 5 bases for J; bases not matched to a gene: 8. The CDR3 here is CASSPETGVGYGYTF. CDR3 bases: TGTGCCAGCTCACCCGAGACAGGGGTCGGGTATGGCTACACCTTC.

The chain recombines TRBV7-3 with TRBJ2-7, with 9 bases that match TRBD2. This CDR3 contains 16 residues. Per germline, CDR1 SGHTA and CDR2 FQGTGA. The V segment lost 0 bases and the J segment 2 bases; nucleotides outside the gene matches: 5. Written as DNA, the CDR3 is TGTGCCAGCAGCTTAACGGGGGCTAGCGGGGCCTACGAGCAGTACTTC. As protein: CASSLTGASGAYEQYF.